This TCR beta chain originates from a study of blood T cell repertoires in COVID-19. For the study at large: Sites across the United States, Italy and Spain contributed samples from acute and convalescent COVID-19. The cDNA or gDNA used as material had been derived from T cells, B-cell-depleted T cells, or PBMCs.

V lost 1 base, J lost 8 bases, and 4 bases stayed unmatched. CDR3 length: 16 residues. Germline CDR1 and CDR2: SGHDN and FVKESK. Per the authors' pipeline: Amplified reference gene primers provided the basis for estimating nucleated cell counts. The data were produced by immunoSEQ multiplex PCR, yet TCRdb's version contains in-frame clones alone and is incomplete. V, J and clone size derive from that table, while D and trimming were established from the DNA sequence. The sample has over 250,000 clones; about 82% are singletons. This receptor was identified in a man over 45 with active or convalescent COVID-19. The material sequenced was peripheral blood. The rearrangement links TRBV14 to TRBJ2-1; 14 nucleotides agree with TRBD2. The DNA of the CDR3 is TGTGCCAGCAGCCAAGTGGGACTAGCGGGAGTTTATGAGCAGTTCTTC. This translates into CASSQVGLAGVYEQFF.